This T cell receptor beta chain derives from a study of blood T cell repertoires in COVID-19. About the study: Samples representing acute and convalescent COVID-19 were sourced from the United States, Italy and Spain. The analysed material was cDNA or gDNA that came from T cells, B-cell-depleted T cells, or PBMCs.

Original methodology: Scientists estimated how many nucleated cells there were by amplifying reference gene primers. TCRdb's table, derived via immunoSEQ multiplex PCR, lists solely in-frame clones and lacks some. V, J and clone size were drawn from that table, and D and trimming were deduced from the DNA. Among around 50,000 clones, 83% were seen once, and the ten largest hold 5.3%. Trimming pared 0 bases from V and 5 bases from J, leaving 6 bases between. In germline, CDR1 is SGDLS, CDR2 YYNGEE. The CDR3 totals 13 residues. This clone has only one observation. Sequencing was carried out using peripheral blood. The rearrangement links TRBV9 to TRBJ1-5; no firm D call. This clonotype was obtained from a human donor in a cohort sampled during active COVID-19. The DNA of the CDR3 is TGTGCCAGCAGCGTAGATCCAGATCAGCCCCAGCATTTT. This gives the protein CASSVDPDQPQHF.